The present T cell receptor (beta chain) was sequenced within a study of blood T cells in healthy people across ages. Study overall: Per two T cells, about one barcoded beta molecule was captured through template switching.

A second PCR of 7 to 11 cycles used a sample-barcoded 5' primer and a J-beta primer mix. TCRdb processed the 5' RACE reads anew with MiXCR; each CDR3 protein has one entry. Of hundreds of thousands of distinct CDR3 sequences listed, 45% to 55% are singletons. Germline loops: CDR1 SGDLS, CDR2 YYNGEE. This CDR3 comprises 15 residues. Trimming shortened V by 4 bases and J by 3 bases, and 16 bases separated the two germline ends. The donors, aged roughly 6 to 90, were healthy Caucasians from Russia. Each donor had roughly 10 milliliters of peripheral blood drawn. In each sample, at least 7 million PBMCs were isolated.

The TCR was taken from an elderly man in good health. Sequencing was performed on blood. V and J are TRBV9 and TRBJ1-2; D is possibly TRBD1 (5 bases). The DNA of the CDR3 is TGTGCCAGCAGCCCCATCCTAAGACAGTACTATGGCTACACCTTC. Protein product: CASSPILRQYYGYTF. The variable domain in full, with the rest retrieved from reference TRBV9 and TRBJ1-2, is DSGVTQTPKHLITATGQRVTLRCSPRSGDLSVYWYQQSLDQGLQFLIQYYNGEERAKGNILERFSAQQFPDLHSELNLSSLELGDSALYFCASSPILRQYYGYTFGSGTRLTVV.